These 8 T cell receptor beta chains originate from one sample sequenced in a study of OX40 agonist ivuxolimab in advanced cancers. Sequencing was performed with immunoSEQ multiplex PCR; in TCRdb, only in-frame clones are kept and a portion is missing. The sample carries around 60,000 clones, 80% to 95% recorded once. Sample: CD4+ or CD8+ T cells sorted from blood, taken in a trial of the OX40 agonist ivuxolimab. The receptors derive from an adult with an advanced solid tumor such as melanoma, head and neck, liver or kidney cancer.

The V call is TRBV19, the J call TRBJ2-7, with 9 bases matching TRBD2. With V trimmed by 6 bases and J by 2 bases, 11 bases remained unmatched. This CDR3 has 16 residues. Germline CDR1 and CDR2: LNHDA and SQIVND (reference sequence). For the CDR3, the DNA is TGTGCCAGTAGCTTCGGTGTGGCGGGAGGGACCTACGAGCAGTACTTC. This sequence encodes CASSFGVAGGTYEQYF.

The rearrangement joins TRBV15 to TRBJ2-3; maybe TRBD2 (6 bases). Germline V CDR1 and CDR2: LNHNV, YYDKDF (reference sequence). The V end was cut by 5 bases, the J end by 0 bases, with 12 bases between. The CDR3 has 15 residues. The CDR3 sequence: CATSGGVVSTDTQYF. The CDR3 coding sequence is TGTGCCACCAGCGGCGGGGTAGTTAGCACAGATACGCAGTATTTT.

The chain is built from TRBV9 and TRBJ2-1; the match to TRBD2 covers 10 bases. J was trimmed by 8 bases and V by 5 bases; bases with no gene match: 10. This CDR3 has 15 amino acids. Germline CDR1 SGDLS, CDR2 YYNGEE. CDR3 bases: TGTGCCAGCAGTGCCAGCGGGAGGGCCTTACATGAGCAGTTCTTC. This translates into CASSASGRALHEQFF.

V gene TRBV27 combines with J gene TRBJ2-3; weak D call: TRBD2 (6 bases). The ends were cut back, 6 bases at V and 2 bases at J, with 12 bases in the middle. The germline CDR1 and CDR2 sequences are MNHEY and SMNVEV (reference sequence). The CDR3 extends over 14 amino acids. CDR3 nucleotides: TGTGCCAGCAGAAGGGGACTCGTCACAGATACGCAGTATTTT. This sequence encodes CASRRGLVTDTQYF.

The chain couples TRBV9 to TRBJ2-3; D gene ambiguous. Trimming pared 0 bases from V and 3 bases from J, leaving 5 bases between. Germline CDR1 and CDR2: SGDLS and YYNGEE. The length of the CDR3 is 13 residues. The CDR3 coding sequence is TGTGCCAGCAGCGTAGGCGGAACAGATACGCAGTATTTT. Translating it yields CASSVGGTDTQYF.

CDR3 bases: TGCGCCAGCAGCCTTCTCAGGGGGCAGGTCTACGAGCAGTACTTC. Translated, it gives CASSLLRGQVYEQYF. The chain recombines TRBV4-1 with TRBJ2-7, with 8 nucleotides matching TRBD1. This CDR3 region has 15 residues. Unmatched junction bases numbered 8, after V lost 4 bases and J lost 3 bases. The V gene's germline CDR1 is MGHRA and CDR2 YSYEKL.

The chain uses TRBV7-3 and TRBJ2-1, with 9 bases that match TRBD2. CDR3 length: 16 amino acids. Trimming removed 4 bases from V and 4 bases from J; junction bases left unmatched: 8. Germline-derived CDR1 and CDR2 are SGHTA and FQGTGA. CDR3 sequence: CASSYIAGATYNEQFF. The CDR3 DNA follows: TGTGCCAGCAGCTATATAGCGGGAGCGACTTACAATGAGCAGTTCTTC.

The chain has TRBV6-6 and TRBJ2-3; 9 bases map to TRBD2. J gave up 1 base and V 2 bases, and 4 bases lay outside the gene matches. CDR1 and CDR2 from the germline V gene are MNHNY and SVGAGI (reference sequence). There are 16 residues in the CDR3. CDR3 nucleotide sequence: TGTGCCAGCAGTTACCCCCAGCGGGAGGGCACAGATACGCAGTATTTT. It translates to CASSYPQREGTDTQYF.